The rows below give T cell receptor beta chains drawn from one sample of a study of T cells in Graves' hyperthyroidism and ophthalmopathy. TCRdb re-called the multiplex PCR reads through MiXCR, storing one row per CDR3 protein. This sample has some 600,000 distinct CDR3 sequences; about 15% occur once, and the top ten carry approximately 5.7%. Sequenced input: blood. The receptors here all came from a woman aged 25 to 39 with Graves' hyperthyroidism that later progressed to Graves' ophthalmopathy. CDR3s include the opening cysteine and the closing phenylalanine or tryptophan. A D gene is named only where the DNA matches it firmly. Not every row has a clone size; where given, it reads once, few, many or a size class.

CASSHREGSEAFF	TGTGCCAGCAGCCACCGGGAGGGCAGTGAAGCTTTCTTT	many	TRBV3-1	-	TRBJ1-1
CASSTGTSGAHNEQFF	TGTGCCAGCAGTACCGGGACTAGCGGAGCCCACAATGAGCAGTTCTTC	many	TRBV2	TRBD2	TRBJ2-1
CASSSGGGGFFNEQFF	TGTGCCAGCAGTTCCGGAGGGGGGGGCTTTTTCAATGAGCAGTTCTTC	many	TRBV25-1	-	TRBJ2-1
CASSEIILGLHGYTF	TGTGCCAGCAGCGAAATAATTTTGGGACTGCATGGCTACACCTTC	-	TRBV6-1	-	TRBJ1-2
CSVAEGRTPGANVLTF	TGCAGCGTTGCTGAGGGGAGGACTCCTGGGGCCAACGTCCTGACTTTC	-	TRBV29-1	-	TRBJ2-6
CASSATGESYNEQFF	TGCGCCAGCAGCGCAACAGGGGAGTCGTACAATGAGCAGTTCTTC	-	TRBV5-1	TRBD1	TRBJ2-1
CASSKQEGEKLFF	TGTGCCAGCAGTAAACAAGAAGGAGAAAAACTGTTTTTT	many	TRBV12-3/TRBV12-4	-	TRBJ1-4
CSARTPKASDSYEQYF	TGCAGTGCTAGAACGCCTAAGGCTAGCGACTCCTACGAGCAGTACTTC	-	TRBV20-1	-	TRBJ2-7
CATSVPNVAEAFF	TGTGCCACCAGCGTACCGAATGTCGCTGAAGCTTTCTTT	many	TRBV15	-	TRBJ1-1
CASSLEGESHNEQFF	TGTGCCAGCAGCCTAGAGGGGGAATCACACAATGAGCAGTTCTTC	few	TRBV7-3	-	TRBJ2-1
CSVAGRLNTEALF	TGCAGCGTCGCGGGACGGTTGAACACTGAAGCTCTCTTT	few	TRBV29-1	-	TRBJ1-1
CASSIGTRPGELFF	TGTGCCAGTAGTATCGGGACACGGCCCGGGGAGCTGTTTTTT	many	TRBV19	-	TRBJ2-2
CASMAGSSTDTQYF	TGCGCCAGCATGGCTGGCAGTAGCACAGATACGCAGTATTTT	few	TRBV5-1	-	TRBJ2-3
CASSLAGQADTQYF	TGCGCCAGCAGCTTGGCCGGACAGGCGGATACGCAGTATTTT	many	TRBV5-1	TRBD1	TRBJ2-3
CASSLARESEQYF	TGCGCCAGCAGCTTGGCCAGGGAATCTGAGCAGTACTTC	few	TRBV5-1	-	TRBJ2-7
CSAGTGNTEAFF	TGCAGCGCTGGGACGGGGAACACTGAAGCTTTCTTT	many	TRBV29-1	-	TRBJ1-1
CASSLGTVGLPEQYF	TGTGCCAGCAGCTTAGGGACCGTGGGCCTTCCCGAGCAGTACTTC	few	TRBV11-2	-	TRBJ2-7
CASSQGTGATYEQYF	TGTGCCAGCAGCCAGGGGACAGGAGCTACCTACGAGCAGTACTTC	many	TRBV7-9	TRBD1	TRBJ2-7
CAWSDPHRGTYQPQHF	TGTGCCTGGAGTGACCCCCACAGGGGGACTTATCAGCCCCAGCATTTT	-	TRBV30	TRBD1	TRBJ1-5
CASSSDRGLGEQYF	TGTGCCAGCAGTTCGGACAGGGGGTTGGGTGAGCAGTACTTC	many	TRBV27	TRBD1	TRBJ2-7
CASSEVRVTGANVLTF	TGTGCCAGCAGTGAAGTCAGGGTAACCGGGGCCAACGTCCTGACTTTC	-	TRBV2	-	TRBJ2-6
CASSPPYFAEQFF	TGTGCCAGCTCACCACCTTATTTCGCCGAGCAGTTCTTC	many	TRBV18	-	TRBJ2-1
CAWIALNTEAFF	TGTGCCTGGATAGCACTGAACACTGAAGCTTTCTTT	many	TRBV30	-	TRBJ1-1
CAIDRGDTEAFF	TGTGCCATCGACAGGGGGGACACTGAAGCTTTCTTT	once	TRBV28	TRBD1	TRBJ1-1
CASSSGGPNYGYTF	TGTGCCAGCAGTTCTGGGGGGCCTAACTATGGCTACACCTTC	many	TRBV28	-	TRBJ1-2
CASSESGYGYTF	TGTGCCAGCAGTGAGAGCGGATATGGCTACACCTTC	many	TRBV25-1	-	TRBJ1-2
CASSTGTTGRGNTIYF	TGTGCCAGCAGCACGGGAACAACAGGGCGGGGAAACACCATATATTTT	many	TRBV6-2/TRBV6-3	-	TRBJ1-3
CASSLLGGAEAFF	TGTGCCAGCAGTTTACTCGGGGGGGCTGAAGCTTTCTTT	many	TRBV27	-	TRBJ1-1
CASSLTGTSYNQPQHF	TGTGCCAGCAGTTTAACTGGGACAAGTTACAATCAGCCCCAGCATTTT	many	TRBV27	-	TRBJ1-5
CASRPEGINQPQHF	TGTGCCAGCCGACCAGAGGGCATAAATCAGCCCCAGCATTTT	many	TRBV27	-	TRBJ1-5
CASSIGLSYNEQFF	TGTGCCAGTAGTATTGGTCTTTCCTACAATGAGCAGTTCTTC	many	TRBV19	-	TRBJ2-1
CASRQRTGMASLHF	TGTGCCAGCAGACAAAGGACAGGGATGGCCTCTCTCCACTTT	few	TRBV27	TRBD1	TRBJ1-6
CASSRTGIVTEAFF	TGCGCCAGCAGCCGGACAGGGATCGTTACTGAAGCTTTCTTT	-	TRBV4-1	TRBD1	TRBJ1-1
CASSLFIGELFF	TGTGCCAGCAGTTTATTTATCGGGGAGCTGTTTTTT	-	TRBV12-3/TRBV12-4	-	TRBJ2-2
CASSTGGQGATNEKLFF	TGTGCCAGTAGTACCGGGGGACAGGGCGCAACTAATGAAAAACTGTTTTTT	-	TRBV19	TRBD1	TRBJ1-4
CATSDGSGSPLHF	TGTGCCACCAGTGACGGATCGGGTTCACCCCTCCACTTT	-	TRBV24-1	-	TRBJ1-6
CAWGLSTYEQYF	TGTGCCTGGGGGTTGAGCACCTACGAGCAGTACTTC	-	TRBV30	-	TRBJ2-7
CASSQDRAGGIDSYGYTF	TGTGCCAGCAGCCAAGATCGGGCAGGGGGCATTGACAGCTATGGCTACACCTTC	-	TRBV14	TRBD1	TRBJ1-2
CATTSSYNEQFF	TGTGCCACCACTAGTTCCTACAATGAGCAGTTCTTC	-	TRBV3-1	-	TRBJ2-1
CSAPEPGQGMYF	TGCAGTGCTCCCGAACCTGGACAGGGAATGTACTTC	-	TRBV20-1	TRBD1	TRBJ2-5